The 17 T cell receptor beta chains reported below all come from one sample, sequenced in a study of T cells in Graves' hyperthyroidism and ophthalmopathy. Amplification yielded TCR beta CDR3 regions, with RNA transcripts as the source. First-round RT-PCR of the TCR CDR3 relied on the HTBI primer set. TCRdb analysed the multiplex PCR reads with MiXCR anew, one entry per CDR3 protein. The sample holds approximately 430,000 distinct CDR3 sequences, about 15% seen once. Sequencing was carried out using blood. These receptors were taken from a woman aged 18-30 years with Graves' hyperthyroidism.

In this sample, this clonotype turned up many times. The genes are TRBV14 and TRBJ2-1; unclear D gene. Per germline, CDR1 SGHDN and CDR2 FVKESK. With 4 bases removed from V and 7 bases from J, the gap between germline ends came to 11 bases. This CDR3 region has 13 residues. The DNA for the CDR3 is TGTGCCAGCAGCCGACTCTCTAGGAATGAGCAGTTCTTC. Its translation is CASSRLSRNEQFF.

This clonotype was picked up many times. The V call is TRBV20-1, the J call TRBJ2-2; D is perhaps TRBD1 or TRBD2 (5 bases each). The CDR3 length is 12 residues. The germline CDR1 and CDR2 sequences are DFQATT and SNEGSKA (reference sequence). V was shortened by 3 bases and J by 5 bases, with 7 bases between the two germline ends. Here the CDR3 reads CSASEGTGELFF. The CDR3 DNA is TGCAGTGCTAGCGAGGGGACCGGGGAGCTGTTTTTT.

As to this clonotype: This may come from a read error, since a much larger clone is one base off. The gene calls are TRBV11-2 and TRBJ2-1; unclear D gene. Trimming left V 4 bases short and J 8 bases short, with 6 bases between. Germline values: CDR1 SGHAT, CDR2 FQNNGV. The CDR3 covers 11 residues. CDR3 sequence (DNA): TGTGCCAGCAGCTGGGTGGATGAGCAGTTCTTC. This sequence encodes CASSWVDEQFF. Looking up the rest from reference TRBV11-2 and TRBJ2-1 gives the full variable domain: EAGVAQSPRYKIIEKRQSVAFWCNPISGHATLYWYQQILGQGPKLLIQFQNNGVVDDSQLPKDRFSAERLKGVDSTLKIQPAKLEDSAVYLCASSWVDEQFFGPGTRLTVL.

The genes are TRBV19 and TRBJ1-5; 9 nucleotides match TRBD1. The CDR3 loop spans 15 amino acids. Germline trimming cut 3 bases from V and 6 bases from J; bases unmatched to any gene: 6. The V gene's germline CDR1 is LNHDA and CDR2 SQIVND (reference sequence). CDR3 nucleotide sequence: TGTGCCAGTAGTATGGGACAGGGTAATGGTCAGCCCCAGCATTTT. This codes for CASSMGQGNGQPQHF.

The table lists this clonotype with many counts. The chain is built from TRBV5-1 and TRBJ2-7, with 7 bases matching TRBD2. Germline values: CDR1 SGHRS, CDR2 YFSETQ. This CDR3 contains 14 residues. V was pared by 2 bases and J by 2 bases, with 4 bases of the junction left unmatched. CDR3 in amino acids: CASSLLALPYEQYF. CDR3 DNA: TGCGCCAGCAGCTTACTAGCGCTACCCTACGAGCAGTACTTC.

The chain combines TRBV6-4 with TRBJ1-5; no reliable D call. Trimming left V 8 bases short and J 4 bases short, with 24 bases between. This CDR3 has 17 amino acids. Germline CDR1 is MRHNA and CDR2 is SNTAGT. The CDR3 loop is CASREWPKETVNQPQHF. CDR3 sequence (DNA): TGTGCCAGCCGAGAGTGGCCCAAGGAGACGGTGAATCAGCCCCAGCATTTT.

This sequence joins TRBV25-1 and TRBJ1-6, with D possibly being TRBD1 (5 bases). The germline V and J ends were trimmed by 5 bases and 7 bases, with 9 bases remaining between them. Germline loops: CDR1 MGHDK, CDR2 SYGVNS. The CDR3 runs to 13 residues. The CDR3: CASSQGGNSPLHF. The DNA of the CDR3 is TGTGCCAGCAGTCAGGGAGGGAATTCACCCCTCCACTTT. The full variable domain, completed using reference TRBV25-1 and TRBJ1-6, is EADIYQTPRYLVIGTGKKITLECSQTMGHDKMYWYQQDPGMELHLIHYSYGVNSTEKGDLSSESTVSRIRTEHFPLTLESARPSHTSQYLCASSQGGNSPLHFGNGTRLTVT.

The chain carries TRBV9 and TRBJ2-1; the match to TRBD1 covers 9 bases. Germline assignment: CDR1 SGDLS and CDR2 YYNGEE. V lost 3 bases and J lost 8; bases outside the gene matches: 9. The CDR3 consists of 15 residues. Written as DNA, the CDR3 is TGTGCCAGCAGCGCCCCGGGACAGGGACGGGATGAGCAGTTCTTC. It codes for CASSAPGQGRDEQFF.

This chain links TRBV7-2 with TRBJ1-5, with 8 positions matching TRBD1. Germline V gives CDR1 SGHTA, CDR2 FQGNSA. Trimming took 5 bases from V and 4 from J; bases not matched to a gene: 7. The CDR3 contains 15 residues. This CDR3 is CASSLQGGRNQPQHF. CDR3 nucleotides: TGTGCCAGCAGCCTACAGGGGGGAAGAAATCAGCCCCAGCATTTT.

This clonotype showed up just a few times. This chain joins TRBV5-1 and TRBJ1-2; TRBD1 is a possible D gene (6 bases). This CDR3 contains 15 residues. CDR1 and CDR2 (germline): SGHRS, YFSETQ. The V end lost 8 bases, the J end lost 4 bases, and 21 bases lay between the germline ends. CDR3 in amino acids: CASRPQGFKVYGYTF. The CDR3 nucleotides read TGCGCCAGTCGACCCCAGGGGTTTAAGGTCTATGGCTACACCTTC.

Comment on this clonotype: This may be a read error: a much more frequent sequence differs by one nucleotide. The chain employs TRBV7-9 and TRBJ2-1; TRBD2 agrees at 9 bases. V was clipped by 2 bases and J by 8 bases; unmatched bases: 13. The length of the CDR3 is 17 residues. Germline CDR1 and CDR2: SEHNR and FQNEAQ (reference sequence). The CDR3 sequence: CASSLPGTTLAGYEQFF. CDR3 bases: TGTGCCAGCAGCTTACCAGGGACCACCCTAGCGGGATATGAGCAGTTCTTC.

This chain links TRBV2 with TRBJ1-2; no firm D call. Germline V lookup: CDR1 SNHLY, CDR2 FYNNEI. This CDR3 is built from 12 residues. V shed 8 bases and J shed 0 bases, with 7 bases lying between them. The DNA of the CDR3 is TGTGCCAGCCGGGAAACTAACTATGGCTACACCTTC. The encoded protein is CASRETNYGYTF.

On this clonotype itself: A much larger clone differs by one base, so this may be a read error. The genes are TRBV7-8 and TRBJ1-5, with D perhaps matching TRBD1 (6 bases). Germline values: CDR1 SGHVS, CDR2 FQNEAQ. The V end lost 5 bases, the J end lost 0 bases, and 20 bases lay between the germline ends. This CDR3 has 18 residues. CDR3 residues: CASSQVVQGRDSNQPQHF. DNA of the CDR3: TGTGCCAGCAGCCAGGTGGTACAGGGCAGAGATAGCAATCAGCCCCAGCATTTT.

CDR3 nucleotides: TGTGCTGTACAGTGGGCAGATACGCAGTATTTT. Its translation: CAVQWADTQYF. This chain uses TRBV30 with TRBJ2-3; D remains unclear. The length of the CDR3 is 11 residues. Germline V gene sequence: CDR1 GTSNPN, CDR2 SVGIG (reference sequence).

This clonotype was picked up many times. The chain uses TRBV7-6 and TRBJ2-1; 9 bases align to TRBD2. With V trimmed by 4 bases and J by 8 bases, 6 bases remained unmatched. The CDR3 totals 14 residues. Germline V gene sequence: CDR1 SGHVS, CDR2 FNYEAQ. Written as DNA, the CDR3 is TGTGCCAGCAGCTCCTCGGGACTAGCCTATGAGCAGTTCTTC. It yields the protein CASSSSGLAYEQFF.

This clonotype was detected many times. The chain joins TRBV14 to TRBJ2-1; TRBD1 or TRBD2 may be the D gene (5 bases each). CDR1 is SGHDN, CDR2 FVKESK, per germline. Trimming stripped 0 bases from V and 7 bases from J, with 13 bases between. This CDR3 contains 15 residues. The CDR3 sequence is CASSQEGWGMNEQFF. The DNA of the CDR3 is TGTGCCAGCAGCCAAGAAGGCTGGGGGATGAATGAGCAGTTCTTC.

Only a few counts were recorded for this clonotype. The chain couples TRBV7-9 to TRBJ2-7; D uncertain. Trimming removed 4 bases at V and 2 bases at J, with 24 bases between. Germline CDR1 reads SEHNR; CDR2 reads FQNEAQ (reference sequence). The CDR3 length is 18 residues. DNA for the CDR3: TGTGCCAGCAGCTCCACCCCCCAGGTGGAGAGAGTGGCCTACGAGCAGTACTTC. Protein product: CASSSTPQVERVAYEQYF.